This T cell receptor beta chain was found in a study of cytomegalovirus exposure and HLA in healthy donors (dated by TCRdb to about 2017). The study in broad terms: An earlier analysis of under 600 of the donors reported roughly 300 Gb of sequence data and 117 million unique TCR beta sequences from 150 million to 200 million T cells. An early release covering around 630 HLA-typed donors comprised about 300 gigabases of sequencing data and 85 million or so unique TCR sequences. The genetic ancestry cluster associated with self-reported Caucasian donors included around four fifths of the 398 genotyped donors. The study aimed to test whether signatures of past pathogen exposure could be identified by cataloging public T cell receptors. The study used immunosequencing to profile the T cell repertoires of more than 650 subjects and linked those repertoires to cytomegalovirus serostatus. A separate validation cohort of roughly 130 different subjects was used in addition to the roughly 620-subject first cohort. To predict cytomegalovirus infection status, the study combined high-throughput TCR immunosequencing, statistical association of individual TCRs with disease status, and machine learning. A later analysis re-examined previously published TCR beta repertoires from several hundred donors and added high-resolution HLA genotyping to investigate patterns of TCR occurrence. In the later analysis, no new phenotypic data were used to find candidate immune exposures; instead, reliance was placed on TCR beta sequences and their occurrence across donors. An earlier analysis of around 580 of the donors used high-throughput TCR beta sequencing to judge whether each TCR beta V gene segment behaved as functional or pseudogenic. Donor age, sex, ethnicity and CMV serostatus were compiled together with the repertoire data. A later genetic analysis used genome-wide SNP genotypes for about 65% of the 666 donors, treating that subset as a discovery cohort. All discovery cohort repertoires had been generated on a single sequencing platform. Class I and class II HLA loci were covered by the typing at four-digit resolution. The number of typed donors differed by locus: about 629-640 for A, B, C, DRB1 and DQB1; 500 to 550 for DQA1; some 610 for DPA1; and around 490 for DPB1. Roughly 5 DR-DQ haplotypes were handled as single units for association and clustering, since linkage in the cohort was strong. Among 398 genotyped donors of the cohort, an average of around 240,000 unique TCR beta nucleotide sequences were sequenced per donor, roughly 18% of them non-productive.

General findings and caveats noted by the study authors: An earlier analysis of approximately 500 of the donors showed that most TCR beta V segments appeared in productive rearrangements either about 87% or about 30% of the time, which broadly matched IMGT annotations. For the cohort, immune exposure information was limited to CMV serostatus. Three of the identified cytomegalovirus-associated TCR beta chains were confirmed in vitro to be specific for cytomegalovirus antigens. The earlier analysis of approximately 590 of the donors excluded 15 to 20 rarely observed V segments, including chromosome 9 orphons, because counts were too low. Only TCR beta chains were sequenced in this cohort, and the absence of alpha or paired-chain data limited detectable features. A later analysis associated approximately 17,000 TCR beta sequences with specific HLA alleles at a false discovery rate of 0.05. A group of highly shared sequence variants was considered likely to be a technical artifact of the sequencing pipeline. Several of the top co-occurrence clusters appeared to be linked to parvovirus B19, influenza, CMV and Epstein-Barr virus, according to a later analysis. Most TCR sequences were seen in very few donors, while some public TCRs were found in many individuals. Sequencing depth was assumed to be roughly uniform across donors in the presence/absence analyses, though that assumption may not hold. In a later genetic analysis, a missense DCLRE1C variant was associated with V-gene and J-gene trimming of TCR beta chains, and the association was replicated in an independent cohort. A further reported finding was that TCR beta sequences accurately predicted the HLA-A and HLA-B alleles for most subjects in the first cohort. In a later analysis, most CMV-associated TCR beta chains were found to appear HLA-restricted, with HLA associations seemingly driven largely by CMV exposure. The classifier was reported to diagnose cytomegalovirus status with high specificity and sensitivity in both the original cohort and the validation cohort. Assigning TCR associations to individual alleles was difficult when HLA alleles, especially DR and DQ, strongly co-occurred. A later genetic analysis reported fewer N-insertions in productive TCRs among donors in an Asian-associated ancestry cluster than the roughly 640-donor mean. The 87-base-pair reads could not distinguish some IMGT-functional V segments, including TRBV6-2 and TRBV6-3, so those segments were excluded. HLA typing was unavailable for some donors at each locus, so association tests used only the typed subset. A later analysis found that HLA-associated TCR beta chains were more clonally expanded and had lower generation probabilities than equally common non-associated chains. It was suggested by the authors that the approach could potentially be generalized to other disease states and immunological phenotypes. Linkage disequilibrium might explain the correlated functional status among segregating V segments, but an unknown experimental factor could not be ruled out. A later analysis found that TCR association rates varied across HLA loci, with DRB1 alleles showing the most associated TCRs and HLA-C alleles the fewest. The study listed around 160 TCR beta chains as associated with cytomegalovirus.

The cohort was made up of approximately 670 healthy bone marrow donors. All cohort members were sampled while nominally healthy, although unrecorded immune exposures were likely present. The donor was CMV seronegative and belonged to the group of under 400 seronegative cohort members. A peripheral blood sample was provided by each donor, and peripheral blood mononuclear cells were used for TCR beta sequencing. Genomic DNA was extracted from the blood cell samples with the Qiagen DNeasy Blood Extraction Kit. To note about this clone: It has no known antigen specificity. Base qualities were left out, and no much larger clone turns up one base away.

The germline V gene (reference sequence) specifies SEHNR as CDR1 and FQNEAQ as CDR2. The CDR3 sequence holds 14 residues, the cysteine and phenylalanine included. Just CDR3 DNA is preserved here, 42 bases in frame from base 1. Trimming takes 2 bases from V and 3 bases from J, and the germline ends sit 10 bases apart. Receptors were amplified or captured by the immunoSEQ multiplex PCR assay. The multiplex PCR relied on a mix of 60 forward primers for TCR Vbeta segments and 13 reverse primers for TCR Jbeta segments. A multiplex PCR assay on genomic DNA amplified the CDR3 region of rearranged TCR beta genes. Amplified TCR beta libraries were sequenced as 87-base-pair reads on the Illumina HiSeq System. In the source study's methods: A later analysis counted some 80 million unique TCR beta chains across the 550 to 750 repertoires, and roughly 11 million of these chains were shared by at least two donors. To remove PCR and sequencing errors, raw reads were error-corrected and collapsed into unique sequences using a nearest-neighbor algorithm that merged closely related sequences. CDR3 sequences were aligned to IMGT reference sequences to assign V, D and J gene segments. For a sequence to be retained, a match of at least six nucleotides was required to both a V gene segment and a J gene segment. A rearrangement counted as productive if the CDR3 had no stop codons and remained in frame with V and J, and every other rearrangement counted as non-productive. Following IMGT convention, CDR3 was defined as the stretch from the second conserved V-encoded cysteine up to the conserved J-encoded phenylalanine. The earlier analysis of about 530 of the donors excluded any sequence lacking an unambiguous match to a single V gene segment. An earlier analysis of 587 of the donors classified V segments as functional when productive rearrangements were above 56.7% and as segregating when the standard deviation between donors was above 5%. To diagnose cytomegalovirus status from the catalog of TCR beta chain sequences, a statistical classification framework was built. A later analysis assigned V and J genes by comparing TCR nucleotide sequences with IMGT/GENE-DB human TR gene sequences. The TCRdist pipeline was used in a later analysis to assign CDR3 sequences and most-parsimonious VDJ recombination scenarios. In a later analysis, each TCR beta chain was defined by its CDR3 amino acid sequence together with its V-gene family, and reads lacking a unique V-gene family were excluded. In a later analysis, 450 to 600 highly shared, low-generation-probability nucleotide sequences were removed to address suspected cross-contamination and a sequencing artifact. In a later analysis, a clonal expansion index for each public chain was calculated from normalized within-repertoire ranks of inferred template counts. In a later analysis, generation probabilities were computed with a VDJ recombination model fitted to out-of-frame rearrangements, and the resulting probabilities were checked against IGoR. In a later analysis, TCR-TCR, TCR-HLA and TCR-CMV co-occurrence was scored with hypergeometric tests, and a repertoire-size bias correction was applied to TCR pairs. In a later analysis, false discovery rates were estimated by permuting HLA or CMV assignments 20 times. In a later analysis, co-occurring TCRs were grouped with DBSCAN, and TCRdist sequence similarity was added when clustering was performed within HLA-allele-positive subsets. Co-occurrence clustering excluded repertoires with fewer than 30,000 or more than 120,000 public chains, plus five with anomalous nucleotide sharing. TCRdb retrieved this table from immuneACCESS and kept in-frame rearrangements only. Not all clones are present; in checked studies, unresolved V genes account for under half, and no reason is known for the remainder. D and trimming were read from the DNA, whereas the V and J calls and clone size are those reported in that table. The sample contains 200,000 to 250,000 clones, approximately 80% of them found a single time. The top ten clones comprise roughly 15% of the sample.

The clonotype originates from a man aged 35-49 years in good health and CMV-seronegative. The rearrangement joined TRBV7-9 to TRBJ1-1; the D gene cannot be named for sure. Sequenced sample: PBMCs. The CDR3 corresponds to CASSLPRKDTEAFF. The DNA reads TGTGCCAGCAGCTTACCCAGGAAAGACACTGAAGCTTTCTTT.